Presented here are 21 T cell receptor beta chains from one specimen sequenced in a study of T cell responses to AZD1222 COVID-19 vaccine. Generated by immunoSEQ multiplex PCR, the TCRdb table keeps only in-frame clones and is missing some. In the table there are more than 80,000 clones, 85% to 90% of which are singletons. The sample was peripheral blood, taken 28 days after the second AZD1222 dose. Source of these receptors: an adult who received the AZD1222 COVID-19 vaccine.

The CDR3 spells CASKGDSSGANVLTF. In DNA, the CDR3 is TGCGCCAGCAAGGGGGACTCCTCTGGGGCCAACGTCCTGACTTTC. The chain has TRBV5-1 and TRBJ2-6; D possibly uses TRBD1 or TRBD2 (6 bases each). In germline, CDR1 is SGHRS, CDR2 YFSETQ. V lost 6 bases, J lost 0 bases, and 10 bases lay in between. The CDR3 has 15 amino acids.

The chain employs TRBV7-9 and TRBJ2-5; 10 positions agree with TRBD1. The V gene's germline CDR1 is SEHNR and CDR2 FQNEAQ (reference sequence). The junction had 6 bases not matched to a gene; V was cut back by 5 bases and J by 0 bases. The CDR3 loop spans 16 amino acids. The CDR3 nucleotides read TGTGCCAGCAGCCGTCGGGACAGGGGAAACCAAGAGACCCAGTACTTC. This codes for CASSRRDRGNQETQYF.

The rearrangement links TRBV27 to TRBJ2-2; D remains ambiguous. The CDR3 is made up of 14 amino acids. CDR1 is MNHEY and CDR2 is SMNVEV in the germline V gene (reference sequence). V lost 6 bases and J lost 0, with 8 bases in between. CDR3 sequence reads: CASRFDTNTGELFF. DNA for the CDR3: TGTGCCAGCAGGTTTGATACGAACACCGGGGAGCTGTTTTTT.

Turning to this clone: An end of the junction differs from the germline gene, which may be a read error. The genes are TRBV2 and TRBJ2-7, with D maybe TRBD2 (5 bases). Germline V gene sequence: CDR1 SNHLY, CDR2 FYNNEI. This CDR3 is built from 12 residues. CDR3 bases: TGTGCCGGCAGACGACTAATCCACGAGCAGTACTTC. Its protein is CAGRRLIHEQYF.

In DNA, the CDR3 is TGTGCCAGCAGCCCCGTGGGAGGAATTACCGGGGAGCTGTTTTTT. Translation gives CASSPVGGITGELFF. The chain combines TRBV7-6 with TRBJ2-2; tentative D call: TRBD2 (6 bases). This CDR3 comprises 15 residues. V lost 5 bases to trimming and J lost 5 bases, with 15 bases between them. From germline, CDR1 is SGHVS and CDR2 FNYEAQ.

CDR3 nucleotides: TGTGCCAGCAGCGACCCGGCGGCGGGAGGAACAGATACGCAGTATTTT. Translation: CASSDPAAGGTDTQYF. V usage is TRBV7-9 and J usage is TRBJ2-3; 8 bases are shared with TRBD2. CDR1 and CDR2 (germline): SEHNR, FQNEAQ (reference sequence). Trimming removed 5 bases from V and 3 bases from J; junction bases left unmatched: 10. This CDR3 has 16 residues.

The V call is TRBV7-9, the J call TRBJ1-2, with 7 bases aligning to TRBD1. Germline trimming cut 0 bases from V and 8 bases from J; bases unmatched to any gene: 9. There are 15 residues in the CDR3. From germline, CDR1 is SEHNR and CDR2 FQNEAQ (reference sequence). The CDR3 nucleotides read TGTGCCAGCAGCTTAGCCGGGACAGATAAGAAAGGCTACACCTTC. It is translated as CASSLAGTDKKGYTF.

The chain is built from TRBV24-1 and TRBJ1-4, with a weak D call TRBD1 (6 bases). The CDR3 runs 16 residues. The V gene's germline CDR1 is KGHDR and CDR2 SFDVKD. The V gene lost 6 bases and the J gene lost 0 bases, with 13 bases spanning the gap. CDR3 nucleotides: TGTGCCACCAGTTTAAGGGGGTATGCAACTAATGAAAAACTGTTTTTT. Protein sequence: CATSLRGYATNEKLFF.

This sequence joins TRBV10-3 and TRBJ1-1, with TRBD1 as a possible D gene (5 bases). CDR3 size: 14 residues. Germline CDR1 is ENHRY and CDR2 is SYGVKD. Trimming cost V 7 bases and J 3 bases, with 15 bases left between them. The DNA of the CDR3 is TGTGCCATCAAGGAGGGGAGGGAGGACACTGAAGCTTTCTTT. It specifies CAIKEGREDTEAFF.

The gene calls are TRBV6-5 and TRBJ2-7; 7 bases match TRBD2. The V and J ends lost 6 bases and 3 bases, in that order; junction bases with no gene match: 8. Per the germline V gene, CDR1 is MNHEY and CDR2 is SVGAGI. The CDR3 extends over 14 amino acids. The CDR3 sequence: CASSGLGGNYEQYF. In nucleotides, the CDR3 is TGTGCCAGCAGCGGACTAGGAGGGAACTACGAGCAGTACTTC.

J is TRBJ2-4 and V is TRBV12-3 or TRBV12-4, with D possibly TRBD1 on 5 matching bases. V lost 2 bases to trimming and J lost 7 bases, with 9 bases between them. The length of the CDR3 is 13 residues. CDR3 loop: CASSLNPGNIQYF. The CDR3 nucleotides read TGTGCCAGCAGTTTAAACCCAGGGAACATTCAGTACTTC.

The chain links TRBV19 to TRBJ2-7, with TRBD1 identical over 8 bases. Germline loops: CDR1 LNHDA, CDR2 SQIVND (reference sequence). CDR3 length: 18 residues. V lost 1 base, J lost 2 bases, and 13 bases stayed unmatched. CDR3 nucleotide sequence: TGTGCCAGTAGTATAGGGCGGACAGGGACAGCGTTAGCCTACGAGCAGTACTTC. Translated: CASSIGRTGTALAYEQYF.

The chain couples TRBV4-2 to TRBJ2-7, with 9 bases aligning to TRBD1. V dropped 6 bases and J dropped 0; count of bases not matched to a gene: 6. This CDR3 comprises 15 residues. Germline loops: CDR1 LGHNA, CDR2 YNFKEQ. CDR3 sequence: CASSREDRGSYEQYF. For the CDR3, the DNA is TGTGCCAGCAGTAGGGAGGACAGGGGCTCCTACGAGCAGTACTTC.

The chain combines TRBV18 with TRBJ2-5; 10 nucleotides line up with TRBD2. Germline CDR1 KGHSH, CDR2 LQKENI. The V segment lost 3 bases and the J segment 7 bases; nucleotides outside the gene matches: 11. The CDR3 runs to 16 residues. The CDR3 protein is CASSPWGLANLGTQYF. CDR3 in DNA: TGTGCCAGCTCACCTTGGGGACTAGCGAACTTGGGGACCCAGTACTTC. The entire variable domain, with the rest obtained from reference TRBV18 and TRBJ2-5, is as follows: NAGVMQNPRHLVRRRGQEARLRCSPMKGHSHVYWYRQLPEEGLKFMVYLQKENIIDESGMPKERFSAEFPKEGPSILRIQQVVRGDSAAYFCASSPWGLANLGTQYFGPGTRLLVL.

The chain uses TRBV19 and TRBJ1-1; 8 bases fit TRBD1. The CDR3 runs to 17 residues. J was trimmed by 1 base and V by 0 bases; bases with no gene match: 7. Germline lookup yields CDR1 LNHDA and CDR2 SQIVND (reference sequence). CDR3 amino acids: CASSIETGVIRNTEAFF. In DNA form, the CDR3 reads TGTGCCAGTAGTATAGAGACAGGGGTTATTAGGAACACTGAAGCTTTCTTT.

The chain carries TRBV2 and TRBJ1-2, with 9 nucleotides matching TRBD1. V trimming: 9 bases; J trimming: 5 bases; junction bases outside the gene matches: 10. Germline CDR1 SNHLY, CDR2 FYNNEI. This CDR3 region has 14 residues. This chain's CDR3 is CARERTGEDYGYTF. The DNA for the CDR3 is TGTGCCAGGGAGCGGACAGGGGAGGATTATGGCTACACCTTC.

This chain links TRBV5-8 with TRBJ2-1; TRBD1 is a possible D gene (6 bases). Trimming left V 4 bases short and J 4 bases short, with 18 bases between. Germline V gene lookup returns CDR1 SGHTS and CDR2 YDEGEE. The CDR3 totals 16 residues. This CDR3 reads CASSMNRVAWYNEQFF. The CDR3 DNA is TGTGCCAGCAGCATGAACAGGGTCGCGTGGTACAATGAGCAGTTCTTC.

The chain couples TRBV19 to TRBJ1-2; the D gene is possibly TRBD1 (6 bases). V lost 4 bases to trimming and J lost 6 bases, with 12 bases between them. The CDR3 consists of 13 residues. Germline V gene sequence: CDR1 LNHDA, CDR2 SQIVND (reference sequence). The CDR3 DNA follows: TGTGCCAGTAGTAATGGGGGCGCTGATGGCTACACCTTC. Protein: CASSNGGADGYTF.

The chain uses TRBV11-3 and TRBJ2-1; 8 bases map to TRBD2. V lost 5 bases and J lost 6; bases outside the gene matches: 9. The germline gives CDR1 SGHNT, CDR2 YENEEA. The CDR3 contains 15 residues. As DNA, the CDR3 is TGTGCCAGCAGCAGTCTACGGGGGGGTTCCAATGAGCAGTTCTTC. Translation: CASSSLRGGSNEQFF.

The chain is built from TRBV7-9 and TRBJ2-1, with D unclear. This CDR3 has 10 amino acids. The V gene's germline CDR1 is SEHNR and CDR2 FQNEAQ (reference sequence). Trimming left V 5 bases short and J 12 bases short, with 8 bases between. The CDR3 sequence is CASSDLGQFF. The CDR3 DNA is TGTGCCAGCAGCGATTTGGGGCAGTTCTTC. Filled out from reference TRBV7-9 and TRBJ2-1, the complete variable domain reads DTGVSQNPRHKITKRGQNVTFRCDPISEHNRLYWYRQTLGQGPEFLTYFQNEAQLEKSRLLSDRFSAERPKGSFSTLEIQRTEQGDSAMYLCASSDLGQFFGPGTRLTVL.

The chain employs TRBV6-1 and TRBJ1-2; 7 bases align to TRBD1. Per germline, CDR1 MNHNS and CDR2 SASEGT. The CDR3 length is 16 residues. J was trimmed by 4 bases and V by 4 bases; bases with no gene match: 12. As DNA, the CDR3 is TGTGCCAGCAGTGGGGACAGTCGACTAACAGCCTATGGCTACACCTTC. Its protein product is CASSGDSRLTAYGYTF.